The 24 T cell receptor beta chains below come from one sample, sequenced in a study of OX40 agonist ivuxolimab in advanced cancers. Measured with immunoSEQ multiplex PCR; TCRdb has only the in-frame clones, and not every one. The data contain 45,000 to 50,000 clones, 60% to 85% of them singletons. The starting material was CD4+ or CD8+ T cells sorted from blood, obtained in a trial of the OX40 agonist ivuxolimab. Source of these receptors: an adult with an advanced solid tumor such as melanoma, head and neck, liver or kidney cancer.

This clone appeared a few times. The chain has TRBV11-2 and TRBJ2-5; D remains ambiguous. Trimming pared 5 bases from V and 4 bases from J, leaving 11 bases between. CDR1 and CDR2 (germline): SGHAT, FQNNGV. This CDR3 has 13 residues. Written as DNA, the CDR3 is TGTGCCAGCAGCACAAGAGGCGGAGAGACCCAGTACTTC. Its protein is CASSTRGGETQYF.

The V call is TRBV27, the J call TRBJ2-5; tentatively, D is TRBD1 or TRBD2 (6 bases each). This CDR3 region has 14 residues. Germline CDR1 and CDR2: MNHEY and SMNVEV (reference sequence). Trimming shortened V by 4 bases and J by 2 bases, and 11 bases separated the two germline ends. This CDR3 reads CASSSRGGQETQYF. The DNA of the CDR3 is TGTGCCAGCAGTTCCCGAGGGGGGCAAGAGACCCAGTACTTC.

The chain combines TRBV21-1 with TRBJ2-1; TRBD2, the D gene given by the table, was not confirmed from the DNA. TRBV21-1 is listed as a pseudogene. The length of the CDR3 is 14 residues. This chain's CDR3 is CANTSGGPYNEQFF. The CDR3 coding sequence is TGTGCCAACACTAGCGGGGGGCCGTACAATGAGCAGTTCTTC.

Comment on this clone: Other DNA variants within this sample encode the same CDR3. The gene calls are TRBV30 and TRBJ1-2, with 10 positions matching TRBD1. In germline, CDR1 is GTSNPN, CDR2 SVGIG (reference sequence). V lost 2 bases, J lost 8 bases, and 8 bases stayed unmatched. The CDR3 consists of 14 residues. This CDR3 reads CAWSSDRGPGGYTF. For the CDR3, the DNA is TGTGCCTGGAGTTCCGACAGGGGGCCGGGGGGCTACACCTTC.

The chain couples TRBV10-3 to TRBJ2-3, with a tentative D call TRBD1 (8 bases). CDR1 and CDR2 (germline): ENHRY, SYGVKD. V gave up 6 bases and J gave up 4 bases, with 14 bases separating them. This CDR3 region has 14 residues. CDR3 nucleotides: TGTGCCATCAGAACAGGGGGGGGTTCAGATACGCAGTATTTT. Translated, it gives CAIRTGGGSDTQYF.

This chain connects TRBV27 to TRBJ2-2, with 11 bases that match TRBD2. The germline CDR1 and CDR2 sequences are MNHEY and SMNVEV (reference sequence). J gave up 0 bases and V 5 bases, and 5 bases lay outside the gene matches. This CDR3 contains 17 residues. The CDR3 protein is CASSRGLAATNTGELFF. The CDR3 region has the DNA TGTGCCAGCAGTCGGGGACTAGCGGCAACGAACACCGGGGAGCTGTTTTTT.

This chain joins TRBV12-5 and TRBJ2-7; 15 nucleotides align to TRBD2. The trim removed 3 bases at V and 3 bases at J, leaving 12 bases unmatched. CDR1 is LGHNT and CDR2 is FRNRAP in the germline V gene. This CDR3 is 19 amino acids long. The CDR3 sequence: CASGFGRGLAGGLGYEQYF. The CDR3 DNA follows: TGTGCTAGTGGTTTTGGAAGGGGACTAGCGGGAGGATTGGGCTACGAGCAGTACTTC.

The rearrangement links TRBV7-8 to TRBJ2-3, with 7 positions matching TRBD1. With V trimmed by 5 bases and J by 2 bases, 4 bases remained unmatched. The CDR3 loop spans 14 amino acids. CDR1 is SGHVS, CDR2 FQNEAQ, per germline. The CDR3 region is CASSPTGATDTQYF. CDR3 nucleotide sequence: TGTGCCAGCAGCCCCACAGGGGCCACAGATACGCAGTATTTT.

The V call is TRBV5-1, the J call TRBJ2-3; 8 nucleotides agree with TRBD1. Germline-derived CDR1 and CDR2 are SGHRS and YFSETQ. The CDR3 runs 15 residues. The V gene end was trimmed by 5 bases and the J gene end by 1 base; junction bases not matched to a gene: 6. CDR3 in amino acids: CASRTGTGGTDTQYF. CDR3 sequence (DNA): TGCGCCAGCAGAACAGGGACAGGTGGCACAGATACGCAGTATTTT.

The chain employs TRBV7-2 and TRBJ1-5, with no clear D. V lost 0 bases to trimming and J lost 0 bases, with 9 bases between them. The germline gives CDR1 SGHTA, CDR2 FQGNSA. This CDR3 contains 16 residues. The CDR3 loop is CASSLALGISNQPQHF. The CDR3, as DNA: TGTGCCAGCAGCTTAGCCTTGGGGATTAGCAATCAGCCCCAGCATTTT.

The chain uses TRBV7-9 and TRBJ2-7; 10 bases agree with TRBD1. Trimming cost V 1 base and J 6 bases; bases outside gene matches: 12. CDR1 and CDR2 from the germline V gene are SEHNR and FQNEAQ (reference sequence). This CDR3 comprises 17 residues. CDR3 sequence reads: CASSLGVTGGPLGEQYF. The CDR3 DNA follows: TGTGCCAGCAGCTTAGGGGTGACAGGGGGCCCCTTAGGCGAGCAGTACTTC.

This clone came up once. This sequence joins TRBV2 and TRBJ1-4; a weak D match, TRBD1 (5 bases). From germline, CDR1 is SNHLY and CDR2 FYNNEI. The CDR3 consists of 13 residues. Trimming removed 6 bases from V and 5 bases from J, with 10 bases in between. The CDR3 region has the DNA TGTGCCAGCAGGACAGATAACAATGAAAAACTGTTTTTT. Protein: CASRTDNNEKLFF.

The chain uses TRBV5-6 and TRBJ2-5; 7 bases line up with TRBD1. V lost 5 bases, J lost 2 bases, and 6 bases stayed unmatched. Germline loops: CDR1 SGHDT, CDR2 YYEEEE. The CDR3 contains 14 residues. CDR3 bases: TGTGCCAGCAGACCGTTGGGACAGCAAGAGACCCAGTACTTC. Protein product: CASRPLGQQETQYF. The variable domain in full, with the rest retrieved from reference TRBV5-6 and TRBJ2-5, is DAGVTQSPTHLIKTRGQQVTLRCSPKSGHDTVSWYQQALGQGPQFIFQYYEEEERQRGNFPDRFSGHQFPNYSSELNVNALLLGDSALYLCASRPLGQQETQYFGPGTRLLVL.

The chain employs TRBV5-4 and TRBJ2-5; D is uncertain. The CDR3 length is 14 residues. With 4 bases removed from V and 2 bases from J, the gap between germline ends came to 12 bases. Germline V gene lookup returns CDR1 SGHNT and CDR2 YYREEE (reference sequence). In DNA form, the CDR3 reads TGTGCCAGCAGCGTTAGGGCCCAGCAAGAGACCCAGTACTTC. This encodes CASSVRAQQETQYF.

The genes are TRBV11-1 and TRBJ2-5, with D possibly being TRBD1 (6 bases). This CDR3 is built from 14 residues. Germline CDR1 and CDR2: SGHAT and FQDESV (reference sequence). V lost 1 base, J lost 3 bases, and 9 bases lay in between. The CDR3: CASSLGTVEETQYF. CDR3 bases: TGTGCCAGCAGCTTAGGGACAGTAGAAGAGACCCAGTACTTC.

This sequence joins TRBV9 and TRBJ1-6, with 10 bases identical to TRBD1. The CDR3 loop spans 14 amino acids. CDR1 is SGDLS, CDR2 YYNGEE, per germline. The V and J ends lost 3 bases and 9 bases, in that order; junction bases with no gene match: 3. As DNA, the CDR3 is TGTGCCAGCAGCGCGACAGGGGGCTTTTCACCCCTCCACTTT. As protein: CASSATGGFSPLHF.

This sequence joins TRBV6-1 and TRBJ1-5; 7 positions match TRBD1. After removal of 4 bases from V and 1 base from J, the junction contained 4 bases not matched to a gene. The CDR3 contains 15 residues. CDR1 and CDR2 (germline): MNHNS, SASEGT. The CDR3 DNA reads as TGTGCCAGCAGTGCAGGGACAGTGAGCAATCAGCCCCAGCATTTT. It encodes CASSAGTVSNQPQHF.

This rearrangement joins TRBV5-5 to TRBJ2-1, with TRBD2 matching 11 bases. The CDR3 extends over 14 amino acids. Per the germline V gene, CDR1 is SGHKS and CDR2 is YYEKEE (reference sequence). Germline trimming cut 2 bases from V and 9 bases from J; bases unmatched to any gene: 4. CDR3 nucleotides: TGTGCCAGCAGCTTTAGCGGGGGGGCGATTGAGCAGTTCTTC. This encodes CASSFSGGAIEQFF.

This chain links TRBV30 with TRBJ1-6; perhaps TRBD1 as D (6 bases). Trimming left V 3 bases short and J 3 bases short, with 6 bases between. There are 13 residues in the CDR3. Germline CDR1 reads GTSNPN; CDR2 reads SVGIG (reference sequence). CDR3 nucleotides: TGTGCCTGGAGGGGACACTATAATTCACCCCTCCACTTT. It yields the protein CAWRGHYNSPLHF. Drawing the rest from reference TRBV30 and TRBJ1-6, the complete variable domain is SQTIHQWPATLVQPVGSPLSLECTVEGTSNPNLYWYRQAAGRGLQLLFYSVGIGQISSEVPQNLSASRPQDRQFILSSKKLLLSDSGFYLCAWRGHYNSPLHFGNGTRLTVT.

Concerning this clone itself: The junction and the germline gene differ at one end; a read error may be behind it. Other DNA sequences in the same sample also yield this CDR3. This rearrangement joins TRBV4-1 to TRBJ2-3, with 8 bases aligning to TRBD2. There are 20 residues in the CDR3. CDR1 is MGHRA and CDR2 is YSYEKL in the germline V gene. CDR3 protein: CASSQDPRLAGRRSTDTQYF. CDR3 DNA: TGCGCCAGCAGCCAAGATCCCCGTTTAGCGGGGAGGAGAAGCACGGATACGCAGTATTTT.

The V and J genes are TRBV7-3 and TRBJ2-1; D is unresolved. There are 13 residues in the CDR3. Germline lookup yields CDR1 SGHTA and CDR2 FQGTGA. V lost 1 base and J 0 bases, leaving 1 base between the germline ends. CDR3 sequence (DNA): TGTGCCAGCAGCTTAAACTCCTACAATGAGCAGTTCTTC. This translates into CASSLNSYNEQFF.

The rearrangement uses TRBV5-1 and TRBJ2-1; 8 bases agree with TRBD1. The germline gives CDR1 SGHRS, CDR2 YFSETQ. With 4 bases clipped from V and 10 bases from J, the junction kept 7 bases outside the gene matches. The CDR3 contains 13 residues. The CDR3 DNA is TGCGCCAGCAGCGTACAGGGGGATCAGGAGCAGTTCTTC. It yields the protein CASSVQGDQEQFF.

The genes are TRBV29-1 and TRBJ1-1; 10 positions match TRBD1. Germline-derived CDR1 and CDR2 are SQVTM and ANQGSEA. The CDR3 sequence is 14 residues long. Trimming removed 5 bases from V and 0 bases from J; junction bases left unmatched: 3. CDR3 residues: CSVTTGGMNTEAFF. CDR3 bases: TGCAGCGTTACGACAGGGGGCATGAACACTGAAGCTTTCTTT.

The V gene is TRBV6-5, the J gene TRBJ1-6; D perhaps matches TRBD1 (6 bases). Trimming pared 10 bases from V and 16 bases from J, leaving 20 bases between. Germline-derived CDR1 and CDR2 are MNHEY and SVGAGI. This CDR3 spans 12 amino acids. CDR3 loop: CAILDSKNFLHF. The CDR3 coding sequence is TGTGCCATCCTGGACAGTAAAAACTTTCTCCACTTT.